A single sample gave rise to the 18 T cell receptor beta chains below, sequenced in a study of T cell changes during pregnancy in multiple sclerosis. Some clones are missing from TCRdb's copy, which holds only in-frame ones; the method was immunoSEQ multiplex PCR. The sample shows tens of thousands of clones, around 93% of them seen only once. The sequences come from CD4+ T cells from peripheral blood mononuclear cells, collected after pregnancy. All receptors come from a female donor with multiple sclerosis, enrolled in a pregnancy study.

The chain links TRBV7-9 to TRBJ2-3; 13 bases fit TRBD2. CDR3 length: 16 amino acids. The germline gives CDR1 SEHNR, CDR2 FQNEAQ (reference sequence). The junction had 7 bases not matched to a gene; V was cut back by 5 bases and J by 5 bases. The CDR3 region is CASSPRTSGRGDTQYF. The CDR3 DNA sequence: TGTGCCAGCAGCCCCCGGACTAGCGGGAGAGGAGATACGCAGTATTTT.

The chain is built from TRBV11-3 and TRBJ2-1; D remains ambiguous. From germline, CDR1 is SGHNT and CDR2 YENEEA. The CDR3 covers 15 residues. The V and J ends lost 3 bases and 1 base respectively, with 10 bases between them. DNA of the CDR3: TGTGCCAGCAGCTTGAGTACTGTTTCCTACAATGAGCAGTTCTTC. This translates into CASSLSTVSYNEQFF.

This clone was seen a single time. The chain carries TRBV5-1 and TRBJ1-5; D is perhaps TRBD1 (5 bases). Germline CDR1 is SGHRS and CDR2 is YFSETQ. The germline V and J ends were trimmed by 3 bases and 2 bases, with 9 bases remaining between them. This CDR3 is built from 14 residues. CDR3 in DNA: TGCGCCAGCAGCTCTTCGGGGGGCAATCAGCCCCAGCATTTT. Translated: CASSSSGGNQPQHF. Drawing the rest from reference TRBV5-1 and TRBJ1-5, the complete variable domain is KAGVTQTPRYLIKTRGQQVTLSCSPISGHRSVSWYQQTPGQGLQFLFEYFSETQRNKGNFPGRFSGRQFSNSRSEMNVSTLELGDSALYLCASSSSGGNQPQHFGDGTRLSIL.

The CDR3 reads CASSPGQGTNQPQHF. For the CDR3, the DNA is TGTGCCAGCTCACCGGGACAGGGAACCAATCAGCCCCAGCATTTT. V is TRBV18 and J is TRBJ1-5; 9 bases line up with TRBD1. Looked up from germline, CDR1 is KGHSH and CDR2 is LQKENI. The ends lost 3 bases at V and 3 bases at J; junction bases unmatched: 3. The CDR3 totals 15 residues.

The rearrangement links TRBV6-1 to TRBJ1-2; no definite D call. Germline CDR1 and CDR2: MNHNS and SASEGT. Trimming shortened V by 4 bases and J by 2 bases, and 8 bases separated the two germline ends. CDR3 size: 13 residues. As DNA, the CDR3 is TGTGCCAGCAGTGCTATACGGAACTATGGCTACACCTTC. Its protein product is CASSAIRNYGYTF.

This clone was observed once. The chain uses TRBV5-6 and TRBJ1-2, with D uncertain. The V and J ends lost 5 bases and 9 bases respectively, with 20 bases between them. CDR3 length: 14 amino acids. Germline CDR1 SGHDT, CDR2 YYEEEE. CDR3 amino acids: CASRRAQVDGSYTF. The DNA for the CDR3 is TGTGCCAGCAGGCGGGCCCAGGTCGACGGGAGCTACACCTTC. Drawing the rest from reference TRBV5-6 and TRBJ1-2, the complete variable domain is DAGVTQSPTHLIKTRGQQVTLRCSPKSGHDTVSWYQQALGQGPQFIFQYYEEEERQRGNFPDRFSGHQFPNYSSELNVNALLLGDSALYLCASRRAQVDGSYTFGSGTRLTVV.

The CDR3 region has the DNA TGTGCCAGCAGCCCCCCGGGACAGGGGGCTCGAGACACTGAAGCTTTCTTT. The encoded protein is CASSPPGQGARDTEAFF. The J gene is TRBJ1-1, the V gene TRBV9; 12 positions agree with TRBD1. Germline values: CDR1 SGDLS, CDR2 YYNGEE. V was pared by 4 bases and J by 3 bases, with 10 bases of the junction left unmatched. The CDR3 spans 17 residues. The full variable domain, with the rest looked up from reference TRBV9 and TRBJ1-1, is DSGVTQTPKHLITATGQRVTLRCSPRSGDLSVYWYQQSLDQGLQFLIQYYNGEERAKGNILERFSAQQFPDLHSELNLSSLELGDSALYFCASSPPGQGARDTEAFFGQGTRLTVV.

The chain is built from TRBV19 and TRBJ2-7; TRBD1 matches at 7 bases. Germline-derived CDR1 and CDR2 are LNHDA and SQIVND (reference sequence). The CDR3 has 15 residues. V gave up 1 base and J gave up 0 bases; unmatched junction bases: 3. Written as DNA, the CDR3 is TGTGCCAGTAGTATAGCGGGACAGCCCTCCTACGAGCAGTACTTC. The encoded protein is CASSIAGQPSYEQYF.

The gene calls are TRBV5-1 and TRBJ2-1, with TRBD2 identical over 8 bases. In germline, CDR1 is SGHRS, CDR2 YFSETQ. Trimming removed 4 bases from V and 6 bases from J; junction bases left unmatched: 9. The CDR3 loop spans 15 amino acids. The chain's CDR3 is CASSIGAGVINEQFF. The CDR3 DNA follows: TGCGCCAGCAGCATTGGAGCGGGGGTAATCAATGAGCAGTTCTTC.

The chain uses TRBV5-4 and TRBJ1-1; no firm D call. The CDR3 extends over 16 amino acids. Between the trimmed V and J ends, which lost 0 bases and 1 base, there was a span of 13 bases. CDR1 and CDR2 (germline): SGHNT, YYREEE (reference sequence). As DNA, the CDR3 is TGTGCCAGCAGCTTGGACAAGACAAATAGGAACACTGAAGCTTTCTTT. It encodes CASSLDKTNRNTEAFF.

The chain uses TRBV19 and TRBJ2-1; TRBD2 matches at 12 bases. There are 16 residues in the CDR3. The V gene's germline CDR1 is LNHDA and CDR2 SQIVND (reference sequence). The V and J ends lost 3 bases and 7 bases, in that order; junction bases with no gene match: 7. CDR3: CASSIGLAGSQNEQFF. In nucleotides, the CDR3 is TGTGCCAGTAGTATCGGACTAGCGGGATCGCAAAATGAGCAGTTCTTC. The full variable domain, rest sourced from reference TRBV19 and TRBJ2-1, is DGGITQSPKYLFRKEGQNVTLSCEQNLNHDAMYWYRQDPGQGLRLIYYSQIVNDFQKGDIAEGYSVSREKKESFPLTVTSAQKNPTAFYLCASSIGLAGSQNEQFFGPGTRLTVL.

V gene TRBV10-3 combines with J gene TRBJ2-7, with D maybe TRBD1 (6 bases). V dropped 7 bases and J dropped 1 base, with 11 bases sitting between them. The CDR3 is 13 residues long. Germline loops: CDR1 ENHRY, CDR2 SYGVKD. CDR3 nucleotide sequence: TGTGCCATCACTACTGACAGGTCCTACGAGCAGTACTTC. Its translation: CAITTDRSYEQYF.

The chain uses TRBV28 and TRBJ1-2, with D hard to call. The CDR3 has 12 amino acids. Trimming stripped 1 base from V and 7 bases from J, with 7 bases between. Germline V CDR1 and CDR2: MDHEN, SYDVKM. The CDR3 loop is CASSLSGGGYTF. CDR3 nucleotide sequence: TGTGCCAGCAGTTTATCCGGTGGTGGCTACACCTTC.

This sequence joins TRBV11-2 and TRBJ2-7; D perhaps matches TRBD2 (6 bases). CDR1 and CDR2 (germline): SGHAT, FQNNGV. V gave up 4 bases and J gave up 0 bases, with 10 bases separating them. This CDR3 comprises 14 residues. CDR3 protein: CASSSFGGSYEQYF. Here the CDR3 DNA reads TGTGCCAGCAGCTCCTTCGGGGGCTCCTACGAGCAGTACTTC.

This clone was recorded once. The chain is built from TRBV28 and TRBJ2-1, with TRBD2 matching 13 bases. The CDR3 totals 16 residues. Looked up from germline, CDR1 is MDHEN and CDR2 is SYDVKM. Germline trimming cut 5 bases from V and 6 bases from J; bases unmatched to any gene: 7. This chain's CDR3 is CASSPNRLAGGNEQFF. DNA for the CDR3: TGTGCCAGCAGTCCGAACAGACTAGCGGGAGGCAATGAGCAGTTCTTC.

The J gene is TRBJ2-1, the V gene TRBV27; 8 nucleotides line up with TRBD2. This CDR3 has 16 residues. The trim removed 4 bases at V and 0 bases at J, leaving 5 bases unmatched. Germline CDR1 MNHEY, CDR2 SMNVEV (reference sequence). The CDR3 DNA sequence: TGTGCCAGCAGTTCAATAGCGGGGAGCTCCTACAATGAGCAGTTCTTC. Its protein product is CASSSIAGSSYNEQFF.

This rearrangement joins TRBV7-3 to TRBJ2-2; D might be TRBD2 (6 bases). There are 15 residues in the CDR3. V gave up 5 bases and J gave up 4 bases, with 14 bases separating them. The germline V gene has CDR1 SGHTA and CDR2 FQGTGA. The CDR3 coding sequence is TGTGCCAGCAGCCCCGTGGGGGAGGTCACCGGGGAGCTGTTTTTT. Translated, it gives CASSPVGEVTGELFF.

The chain employs TRBV27 and TRBJ1-6; 7 positions match TRBD1. This CDR3 has 17 amino acids. CDR1 and CDR2 from the germline V gene are MNHEY and SMNVEV (reference sequence). J lost 0 bases, V lost 6 bases, and 8 bases had no gene match. CDR3 region: CASSMAGQSSYNSPLHF. Here the CDR3 DNA reads TGTGCCAGCAGCATGGCGGGACAGAGCTCCTATAATTCACCCCTCCACTTT.